This TCR beta chain was documented in a study of early T cells in non-severe SARS-CoV-2 infection. Overall study: Investigators sequenced bulk RNA drawn from unsorted whole blood, and chains remained unpaired.

This clonotype was seen at least ten times. This CDR3 is 15 amino acids long. Germline assignment: CDR1 MGHRA and CDR2 YSYEKL. V gave up 3 bases and J gave up 4 bases, with 16 bases separating them. Attachment of unique molecular identifiers to individual cDNA molecules was performed. TCRdb re-called the 5' RACE reads with MiXCR, one entry per CDR3 protein. This table has tens of thousands of distinct CDR3 sequences, about 11% appearing once. Sequencing was carried out using whole blood. The origin of this receptor is an adult who was a healthcare worker with PCR-confirmed SARS-CoV-2 infection or an uninfected control (not recorded which). The genes are TRBV4-1 and TRBJ2-7; D ambiguous. The CDR3 DNA follows: TGCGCCAGCAGCCACGAGTTAGGTCATCTTTACGAGCAGTACTTC. This sequence encodes CASSHELGHLYEQYF.